The 24 T cell receptor beta chains below come from one sample, sequenced in a study of blood T cell repertoires in COVID-19. Profiled with immunoSEQ multiplex PCR; TCRdb holds only in-frame clones, not every one. The sample carries 250,000 to 300,000 clones, over 70% recorded once. The specimen was peripheral blood. These receptors all come from a man older than 75 with acute or convalescent COVID-19.

V and J are TRBV30 and TRBJ1-6; a weak D match, TRBD1 (6 bases). Trimming removed 3 bases at V and 9 bases at J, with 15 bases between. Looked up from germline, CDR1 is GTSNPN and CDR2 is SVGIG (reference sequence). This CDR3 has 14 amino acids. The CDR3 DNA is TGTGCCTGGAGAGACACAGGGCGCGGTTCACCCCTCCACTTT. Its translation: CAWRDTGRGSPLHF.

The chain carries TRBV5-1 and TRBJ1-1; 9 bases match TRBD1. The V and J ends lost 3 bases and 4 bases, in that order; junction bases with no gene match: 10. Germline assignment: CDR1 SGHRS and CDR2 YFSETQ. CDR3 size: 16 residues. DNA for the CDR3: TGCGCCAGCAGCTCGGGCTCCGGGACAGGGTCCACTGAAGCTTTCTTT. This sequence encodes CASSSGSGTGSTEAFF.

The chain recombines TRBV25-1 with TRBJ1-1; possibly TRBD1 for D (5 bases). The CDR3 consists of 13 residues. Germline V gene lookup returns CDR1 MGHDK and CDR2 SYGVNS. The V and J ends lost 6 bases and 0 bases respectively, with 8 bases between them. The CDR3 nucleotides read TGTGCCAGCAGATGGGGCCTGAACACTGAAGCTTTCTTT. Translating gives CASRWGLNTEAFF.

The V call is TRBV29-1, the J call TRBJ2-5; D is possibly TRBD2 (6 bases). This CDR3 has 17 residues. With 1 base removed from V and 5 bases from J, the gap between germline ends came to 23 bases. CDR1 and CDR2 from the germline V gene are SQVTM and ANQGSEA. The CDR3 DNA sequence: TGCAGCGTTGAAGGCTATGTAGACAGCCCAGGGAGGGAGACCCAGTACTTC. It is translated as CSVEGYVDSPGRETQYF.

The chain is built from TRBV2 and TRBJ2-5, with D possibly TRBD1 on 5 matching bases. This CDR3 contains 11 residues. Germline V gene lookup returns CDR1 SNHLY and CDR2 FYNNEI. CDR3 loop: CASGRQETQYF. Written as DNA, the CDR3 is TGTGCATCAGGGCGGCAAGAGACCCAGTACTTC.

The chain links TRBV13 to TRBJ2-3, with TRBD2 matching 10 bases. The CDR3 runs to 17 residues. Trimming cost V 5 bases and J 8 bases; bases outside gene matches: 16. The V gene's germline CDR1 is PRHDT and CDR2 FYEKMQ (reference sequence). The chain's CDR3 is CASSPSQSGGARGTQYF. The CDR3 coding sequence is TGTGCCAGCAGCCCCTCCCAAAGCGGGGGGGCTCGTGGTACGCAGTATTTT.

The chain is built from TRBV5-1 and TRBJ2-7; 7 bases map to TRBD1. CDR1 is SGHRS and CDR2 is YFSETQ in the germline V gene. V dropped 2 bases and J dropped 4; count of bases not matched to a gene: 3. This CDR3 comprises 13 residues. The CDR3 spells CASSLETGYEQYF. In DNA form, the CDR3 reads TGCGCCAGCAGCTTAGAGACAGGGTACGAGCAGTACTTC.

The table lists this clone with a few counts. The CDR3 loop is CASSQGPSGPPEQYF. DNA for the CDR3: TGTGCCAGCAGCCAAGGGCCTAGCGGCCCCCCTGAGCAGTACTTC. The V and J genes are TRBV3-1 (or the pseudogene TRBV3-2) and TRBJ2-7, with 7 bases identical to TRBD2. This CDR3 comprises 15 residues. V shed 1 base and J 7 bases; nucleotides not matched to a gene: 10. CDR1 and CDR2 from the germline V gene are LGHDT and YNNKEL (reference sequence).

This chain uses TRBV6-5 with TRBJ2-1; a weak D match, TRBD2 (6 bases). The CDR3 consists of 15 residues. The ends were cut back, 7 bases at V and 2 bases at J, with 15 bases in the middle. Germline loops: CDR1 MNHEY, CDR2 SVGAGI. CDR3 residues: CASTRGGSTYNEQFF. The CDR3 region has the DNA TGTGCCAGCACCCGGGGAGGTTCGACCTACAATGAGCAGTTCTTC.

This chain links TRBV7-2 with TRBJ2-2, with TRBD1 matching over 7 bases. V shed 4 bases, J shed 5 bases, and the junction held 1 base outside the gene matches. The germline gives CDR1 SGHTA, CDR2 FQGNSA. The CDR3 loop spans 13 amino acids. CDR3 sequence reads: CASSSTGTGELFF. Written as DNA, the CDR3 is TGTGCCAGCAGCTCGACAGGGACCGGGGAGCTGTTTTTT.

The rearrangement joins TRBV6-5 to TRBJ2-7; D might be TRBD1 (6 bases). Germline CDR1 is MNHEY and CDR2 is SVGAGI. CDR3 length: 16 residues. V gave up 4 bases and J gave up 0 bases, with 16 bases separating them. In nucleotides, the CDR3 is TGTGCCAGCAGTTCGACAGGCTTCTTGGCCTCCTACGAGCAGTACTTC. Amino acid sequence: CASSSTGFLASYEQYF.

J is TRBJ2-6 and V is TRBV9; D gene unclear. Trimming took 0 bases from V and 2 from J, leaving 6 bases between them. Germline V gene sequence: CDR1 SGDLS, CDR2 YYNGEE. There are 15 residues in the CDR3. CDR3 nucleotides: TGTGCCAGCAGCGTAGAAGAGGCTGGGGCCAACGTCCTGACTTTC. Amino acid sequence: CASSVEEAGANVLTF.

The chain recombines TRBV11-2 with TRBJ2-5; TRBD1 matches at 12 bases. The V gene's germline CDR1 is SGHAT and CDR2 FQNNGV. Trimming removed 2 bases from V and 4 bases from J; junction bases left unmatched: 5. The CDR3 length is 16 residues. The CDR3 nucleotides read TGTGCCAGCAGCTTAAGGGACAGGGGGCGCGGAGAGACCCAGTACTTC. Residues: CASSLRDRGRGETQYF.

This rearrangement joins TRBV24-1 to TRBJ2-5; a possible D gene is TRBD2 (6 bases). Germline-derived CDR1 and CDR2 are KGHDR and SFDVKD. The CDR3 runs to 12 residues. CDR3 in amino acids: CAVRGSGETQYF. CDR3 nucleotides: TGTGCTGTCCGGGGGTCGGGGGAGACCCAGTACTTC.

The rearrangement joins TRBV5-1 to TRBJ2-3, with unresolved D. Trimming took 5 bases from V and 0 from J, leaving 7 bases between them. The CDR3 has 13 residues. Germline CDR1 reads SGHRS; CDR2 reads YFSETQ. CDR3 in amino acids: CASSPSSTDTQYF. CDR3 in DNA: TGCGCCAGCAGTCCTTCCAGCACAGATACGCAGTATTTT.

This chain connects TRBV25-1 to TRBJ2-1, with TRBD2 identical over 11 bases. The CDR3 is 14 amino acids. V shed 2 bases, J shed 10 bases, and the junction held 4 bases outside the gene matches. In germline, CDR1 is MGHDK, CDR2 SYGVNS. CDR3 sequence reads: CASSEAGTSGEQFF. The CDR3 DNA sequence: TGTGCCAGCAGTGAAGCCGGGACTAGCGGAGAGCAGTTCTTC.

The V gene is TRBV9, the J gene TRBJ1-2; a possible D gene is TRBD1 (6 bases). The CDR3 has 16 residues. The germline V gene encodes CDR1 SGDLS and CDR2 YYNGEE. V was trimmed by 4 bases and J by 3 bases, leaving 19 bases between them. The CDR3 DNA reads as TGTGCCAGCAGCCCGACCCTCGGGACACACGACTATGGCTACACCTTC. Translated, it gives CASSPTLGTHDYGYTF.

The rearrangement uses TRBV25-1 and TRBJ2-3; TRBD1 agrees at 8 bases. This CDR3 spans 14 amino acids. The junction had 3 bases not matched to a gene; V was cut back by 4 bases and J by 3 bases. Germline CDR1 is MGHDK and CDR2 is SYGVNS. The CDR3 DNA reads TGTGCCAGCAGTGGGACAGGGTTTACAGATACGCAGTATTTT. This sequence encodes CASSGTGFTDTQYF.

This clone was picked up one time. The V call is TRBV15, the J call TRBJ1-1, with TRBD1 as a possible D gene (6 bases). CDR3 length equals 15 residues. The ends were cut back, 0 bases at V and 11 bases at J, with 19 bases in the middle. Germline V gives CDR1 LNHNV, CDR2 YYDKDF (reference sequence). CDR3 amino acids: CATSRDRAVPQGAFF. The CDR3 DNA sequence: TGTGCCACCAGCAGAGATCGCGCGGTCCCCCAGGGGGCTTTCTTT.

The chain uses TRBV5-1 and TRBJ2-2; D is possibly TRBD1 (6 bases). The CDR3 extends over 18 amino acids. Germline CDR1 and CDR2: SGHRS and YFSETQ. The ends were cut back, 2 bases at V and 3 bases at J, with 20 bases in the middle. The CDR3 sequence: CASSLGQQGRQYTGELFF. The CDR3 nucleotides are TGCGCCAGCAGCTTAGGGCAACAGGGTCGTCAGTACACCGGGGAGCTGTTTTTT.

J is TRBJ2-2 and V is TRBV30; TRBD2 aligns across 12 bases. Per germline, CDR1 GTSNPN and CDR2 SVGIG (reference sequence). Trimming at V came to 0 bases and at J to 7 bases, leaving 0 bases not matched to a gene. The CDR3 length is 14 residues. CDR3 coding DNA: TGTGCCTGGAGTGTGGGACTAGCGGGCGGGGAGCTGTTTTTT. This encodes CAWSVGLAGGELFF.

CDR3 protein: CASSLDRGRNEKLFF. CDR3 nucleotide sequence: TGTGCCAGCAGCCTGGACAGGGGGCGTAATGAAAAACTGTTTTTT. The chain has TRBV3-1 (or the pseudogene TRBV3-2) and TRBJ1-4; 11 bases are a match to TRBD1. Germline CDR1 and CDR2: LGHDT and YNNKEL (reference sequence). V lost 4 bases to trimming and J lost 4 bases; unmatched junction nucleotides: 2. CDR3 length: 15 residues.

This clone was counted between two and nine times. The V and J genes are TRBV6-5 and TRBJ1-6, with 10 bases aligning to TRBD1. V shed 7 bases, J shed 10 bases, and the junction held 7 bases outside the gene matches. The CDR3 contains 14 residues. Germline CDR1 reads MNHEY; CDR2 reads SVGAGI. CDR3 sequence: CASTGDRGGSPLHF. The CDR3 nucleotides read TGTGCCAGCACGGGGGACAGGGGAGGATCACCCCTCCACTTT.

The chain employs TRBV2 and TRBJ2-3, with D tentatively TRBD2 (5 bases). The V and J ends lost 5 bases and 6 bases respectively, with 18 bases between them. The V gene's germline CDR1 is SNHLY and CDR2 FYNNEI. The CDR3 has 15 amino acids. As DNA, the CDR3 is TGTGCCAGCAGTAAACTAGGCATCCCTGAGGATACGCAGTATTTT. It specifies CASSKLGIPEDTQYF.